Each of the 26 T cell receptor beta chains below was sequenced from the same sample in a study of breast tumors, draining lymph nodes, adjacent tissues. Breast cancer patients provided tissue from their axillary draining lymph nodes. Each CDR3 protein gets one entry after TCRdb re-called the multiplex PCR reads with MiXCR. Of some 230,000 distinct CDR3 sequences listed, about 34% were seen once; the top ten hold under 4.5%. Sequencing was carried out using axillary lymph node tissue. The source is a female donor with breast cancer. Some clones in this sample may be carry-over from other donors' samples.

This clonotype was counted at least ten times. The chain couples TRBV29-1 to TRBJ2-7, with D unclear. The CDR3 totals 11 residues. The germline CDR1 and CDR2 sequences are SQVTM and ANQGSEA. Trimming cost V 6 bases and J 1 base, with 7 bases left between them. The CDR3 is CSVVVSYEQYF. The DNA for the CDR3 is TGCAGCGTGGTAGTTTCCTACGAGCAGTACTTC.

This clonotype was observed a handful of times. Possible read error: a much larger clone is one base away. V is TRBV9 and J is TRBJ1-2; possible D gene TRBD1, 6 bases. Germline V gene sequence: CDR1 SGDLS, CDR2 YYNGEE. The ends were cut back, 2 bases at V and 1 base at J, with 9 bases in the middle. CDR3 length: 14 amino acids. CDR3 in DNA: TGTGCCAGCAGCGTCACAGGGCTTAACTATGGCTACACCTTC. Encoded protein: CASSVTGLNYGYTF. Variable domain in full (rest from reference TRBV9 and TRBJ1-2): DSGVTQTPKHLITATGQRVTLRCSPRSGDLSVYWYQQSLDQGLQFLIQYYNGEERAKGNILERFSAQQFPDLHSELNLSSLELGDSALYFCASSVTGLNYGYTFGSGTRLTVV.

This clonotype was seen repeatedly, ten times or more. J is TRBJ1-5 and V is TRBV6-5, with 8 bases matching TRBD1. CDR3 length: 15 residues. The germline gives CDR1 MNHEY, CDR2 SVGAGI. The V segment lost 6 bases and the J segment 2 bases; nucleotides outside the gene matches: 6. The CDR3 nucleotides read TGTGCCAGCAGGTCGACAGGGGAGCGCAATCAGCCCCAGCATTTT. Translating gives CASRSTGERNQPQHF.

This clonotype was seen a single time. With a much larger clone just one base away, this may be a read error. Since no conserved phenylalanine or tryptophan closes the CDR3, a read error is the likely cause. The V gene is TRBV30, the J gene TRBJ2-7, with no clear D. This CDR3 comprises 12 residues. V lost 5 bases and J lost 5, with 13 bases in between. The germline CDR1 and CDR2 sequences are GTSNPN and SVGIG (reference sequence). The CDR3 reads CAWAFSRHEQYS. CDR3 nucleotide sequence: TGTGCCTGGGCCTTTTCCCGACACGAGCAGTACTCC.

This clonotype was counted at least ten times. The chain links TRBV7-9 to TRBJ1-6, with TRBD1 matching 8 bases. CDR1 and CDR2 (germline): SEHNR, FQNEAQ (reference sequence). J was trimmed by 10 bases and V by 2 bases; bases with no gene match: 7. The CDR3 is 15 amino acids. Here the CDR3 reads CASSLSTGGGSPLHF. CDR3 DNA sequence: TGTGCCAGCAGCTTATCCACAGGGGGTGGATCACCCCTCCACTTT. The complete variable domain, with remaining parts taken from reference TRBV7-9 and TRBJ1-6, reads DTGVSQNPRHKITKRGQNVTFRCDPISEHNRLYWYRQTLGQGPEFLTYFQNEAQLEKSRLLSDRFSAERPKGSFSTLEIQRTEQGDSAMYLCASSLSTGGGSPLHFGNGTRLTVT.

CDR3 amino acids: CASRAGPNSNQPQHF. The DNA for the CDR3 is TGTGCCAGCAGGGCTGGACCTAACAGCAATCAGCCCCAGCATTTT. The chain combines TRBV2 with TRBJ1-5; D gene uncertain. Per the germline V gene, CDR1 is SNHLY and CDR2 is FYNNEI. The CDR3 loop spans 15 amino acids. Deletions cut 6 bases from V and 1 base from J, with 13 bases between. The full variable domain, completed using reference TRBV2 and TRBJ1-5, is EPEVTQTPSHQVTQMGQEVILRCVPISNHLYFYWYRQILGQKVEFLVSFYNNEISEKSEIFDDQFSVERPDGSNFTLKIRSTKLEDSAMYFCASRAGPNSNQPQHFGDGTRLSIL.

The CDR3 coding sequence is TGCAGTGCTTTAGGGACAGGGGTAAATTCACCCCTCCACTTT. Protein product: CSALGTGVNSPLHF. This chain connects TRBV20-1 to TRBJ1-6; 10 nucleotides align to TRBD1. The CDR3 has 14 residues. CDR1 and CDR2 (germline): DFQATT, SNEGSKA (reference sequence). J lost 7 bases, V lost 5 bases, and 5 bases had no gene match.

About this clonotype: With a much larger clone just one base away, this may be a read error. The chain recombines TRBV19 with TRBJ2-3; D uncertain. V was cut by 1 base and J by 2 bases, with 10 bases left in between. CDR1 and CDR2 from the germline V gene are LNHDA and SQIVND (reference sequence). CDR3 size: 15 residues. The CDR3 DNA reads as TGTGCCAGTAGTATAGGGTGGCGGCCCACAGATACGCAGTATTTT. Amino acids: CASSIGWRPTDTQYF. Variable domain in full (rest from reference TRBV19 and TRBJ2-3): DGGITQSPKYLFRKEGQNVTLSCEQNLNHDAMYWYRQDPGQGLRLIYYSQIVNDFQKGDIAEGYSVSREKKESFPLTVTSAQKNPTAFYLCASSIGWRPTDTQYFGPGTRLTVL.

In regard to this clonotype: Being one base from a much bigger clone, this may be a read error. The V gene is TRBV5-4, the J gene TRBJ2-6, with 8 nucleotides matching TRBD1. Germline V gene sequence: CDR1 SGHNT, CDR2 YYREEE (reference sequence). The ends lost 7 bases at V and 0 bases at J; junction bases unmatched: 12. This CDR3 has 18 residues. CDR3 sequence: CASAPGNRGDSGANVLTF. The CDR3, as DNA: TGTGCCAGCGCACCTGGGAACAGGGGGGACTCTGGGGCCAACGTCCTGACTTTC.

This clonotype was seen repeatedly, ten times or more. This rearrangement joins TRBV5-8 to TRBJ2-5; no firm D call. The ends were cut back, 3 bases at V and 7 bases at J, with 10 bases in the middle. There are 12 residues in the CDR3. CDR1 is SGHTS, CDR2 YDEGEE, per germline. The chain's CDR3 is CASSSQLGTQYF. The CDR3 nucleotides are TGTGCCAGCAGCTCCCAGCTAGGGACCCAGTACTTC. Drawing the rest from reference TRBV5-8 and TRBJ2-5, the complete variable domain is EAGVTQSPTHLIKTRGQQATLRCSPISGHTSVYWYQQALGLGLQFLLWYDEGEERNRGNFPPRFSGRQFPNYSSELNVNALELEDSALYLCASSSQLGTQYFGPGTRLLVL.

This clonotype was seen ten or more times. This chain uses TRBV7-2 with TRBJ1-4; D is unresolved. Germline V gene data show CDR1 as SGHTA and CDR2 as FQGNSA. The CDR3 runs 14 residues. Deletions cut 2 bases from V and 7 bases from J, with 11 bases between. CDR3 sequence (DNA): TGTGCCAGCAGCTTATTTGGGGTGGGTGAAAAACTGTTTTTT. This codes for CASSLFGVGEKLFF.

The chain links TRBV9 to TRBJ1-3; D gene ambiguous. Trimming stripped 0 bases from V and 2 bases from J, with 18 bases between. Germline V gives CDR1 SGDLS, CDR2 YYNGEE. This CDR3 spans 18 amino acids. The CDR3 nucleotides read TGTGCCAGCAGCGTAGGCGCACGGACTTCAACAACTGGAAACACCATATATTTT. It specifies CASSVGARTSTTGNTIYF.

The rearrangement joins TRBV3-1 to TRBJ2-2, with D unclear. Trimming cost V 5 bases and J 8 bases, with 12 bases left between them. The length of the CDR3 is 13 residues. The germline V gene has CDR1 LGHDT and CDR2 YNNKEL (reference sequence). Here the CDR3 reads CASSSLPLGELFF. DNA for the CDR3: TGTGCCAGCAGCTCCCTGCCCCTAGGGGAGCTGTTTTTT. Full variable domain (missing parts from reference TRBV3-1 and TRBJ2-2): DTAVSQTPKYLVTQMGNDKSIKCEQNLGHDTMYWYKQDSKKFLKIMFSYNNKELIINETVPNRFSPKSPDKAHLNLHINSLELGDSAVYFCASSSLPLGELFFGEGSRLTVL.

This clonotype was picked up many times. The V gene is TRBV25-1, the J gene TRBJ1-2; TRBD1 agrees at 7 bases. V lost 0 bases, J lost 8 bases, and 6 bases stayed unmatched. Germline CDR1 reads MGHDK; CDR2 reads SYGVNS. This CDR3 is built from 14 residues. The CDR3: CASSEYHDRVGYTF. As DNA, the CDR3 is TGTGCCAGCAGTGAATATCATGACAGGGTGGGCTACACCTTC.

V usage is TRBV5-1 and J usage is TRBJ2-6; D might be TRBD1 or TRBD2, each matching 5 bases. CDR3 length: 14 amino acids. Germline lookup yields CDR1 SGHRS and CDR2 YFSETQ. Trimming left V 4 bases short and J 4 bases short, with 9 bases between. CDR3 in DNA: TGCGCCAGCAGCCGGGGCGCCGGGGCCAACGTCCTGACTTTC. Its protein product is CASSRGAGANVLTF.

The genes are TRBV14 and TRBJ2-1, with 9 nucleotides matching TRBD2. This CDR3 region has 19 residues. Losses at the gene ends were 5 bases for V and 5 bases for J; bases not matched to a gene: 19. CDR1 is SGHDN and CDR2 is FVKESK in the germline V gene. CDR3 coding DNA: TGTGCCAGCAGCGCCGACGGAACGGGGGGGACTAGCTTCCACAATGAGCAGTTCTTC. It specifies CASSADGTGGTSFHNEQFF.

This clonotype came up many times. V usage is TRBV20-1 and J usage is TRBJ2-7, with 11 bases fitting TRBD2. This CDR3 has 15 amino acids. The junction had 10 bases not matched to a gene; V was cut back by 3 bases and J by 6 bases. Germline-derived CDR1 and CDR2 are DFQATT and SNEGSKA (reference sequence). CDR3 bases: TGCAGTGCTAGGACCTTAGCGGGAGGGCAGAGCGAGCAGTACTTC. Amino acid sequence: CSARTLAGGQSEQYF.

This clonotype appeared a single time. Given a much more abundant clone one base away, this may be a read error. This rearrangement joins TRBV20-1 to TRBJ2-1, with D perhaps TRBD1 (5 bases). Per germline, CDR1 DFQATT and CDR2 SNEGSKA (reference sequence). The CDR3 spans 15 residues. Trimming took 2 bases from V and 7 from J, leaving 18 bases between them. CDR3 amino acids: CSARILQAPRNEQFF. The CDR3 bases are TGCAGTGCTAGAATCCTACAGGCCCCGCGAAATGAGCAGTTCTTC.

In its sample, this clonotype was seen a few times. With a much larger clone just one base away, this may be a read error. The J gene is TRBJ2-1, the V gene TRBV19; D remains ambiguous. Germline CDR1 and CDR2: LNHDA and SQIVND (reference sequence). CDR3 length: 16 amino acids. CDR3 nucleotide sequence: TGTGCCAGTAGTACCCCAAAGGGAAGCTCCTACAATGGGCAGTTCTTC. Its translation: CASSTPKGSSYNGQFF.

At least ten counts were recorded for this clonotype. The chain carries TRBV14 and TRBJ1-2, with TRBD1 matching over 10 bases. Germline V gene lookup returns CDR1 SGHDN and CDR2 FVKESK. CDR3 length: 19 amino acids. The J segment lost 0 bases and the V segment lost 4 bases, leaving 14 bases of the junction unmatched. The CDR3 here is CASSLSGTGARQANYGYTF. The DNA of the CDR3 is TGTGCCAGCAGCCTTTCCGGGACAGGGGCCAGACAAGCTAACTATGGCTACACCTTC.

The chain recombines TRBV18 with TRBJ2-1; D unclear. Trimming removed 4 bases from V and 7 bases from J, with 11 bases in between. Germline V CDR1 and CDR2: KGHSH, LQKENI. CDR3 size: 13 residues. This CDR3 is CASSLIFRNEQFF. The CDR3 DNA reads as TGTGCCAGCTCACTCATATTCAGGAATGAGCAGTTCTTC.

The rearrangement joins TRBV7-8 to TRBJ2-5; 14 nucleotides line up with TRBD2. V shed 6 bases, J shed 5 bases, and the junction held 8 bases outside the gene matches. This CDR3 is built from 16 residues. In germline, CDR1 is SGHVS, CDR2 FQNEAQ. The CDR3 DNA reads as TGTGCCAGCAGTCGAAGACTAGCGGGAGGGCCGGAGACCCAGTACTTC. It is translated as CASSRRLAGGPETQYF. Full variable domain (missing parts from reference TRBV7-8 and TRBJ2-5): GAGVSQSPRYKVAKRGQDVALRCDPISGHVSLFWYQQALGQGPEFLTYFQNEAQLDKSGLPSDRFFAERPEGSVSTLKIQRTQQEDSAVYLCASSRRLAGGPETQYFGPGTRLLVL.

Remarks on this clonotype: The junction does not match germline at one end; this may be a read error. The J gene is TRBJ2-1, the V gene TRBV2; possibly TRBD1 for D (8 bases). Germline V gives CDR1 SNHLY, CDR2 FYNNEI. The CDR3 contains 18 residues. CDR3 sequence reads: CASSPRTGRGGSNNEHFF. CDR3 in DNA: TGTGCCAGCTCCCCGCGGACAGGGCGCGGCGGGAGTAACAATGAGCACTTCTTC.

The table lists this clonotype with a few counts. The rearrangement links TRBV7-3 to TRBJ2-4, with D tentatively TRBD2 (6 bases). The CDR3 sequence is 16 residues long. The V gene lost 2 bases and the J gene lost 0 bases, with 11 bases spanning the gap. CDR1 is SGHTA, CDR2 FQGTGA, per germline. CDR3 in amino acids: CASSLSGGVAKNIQYF. The CDR3 DNA reads TGTGCCAGCAGCTTATCCGGCGGGGTAGCCAAAAACATTCAGTACTTC.

The chain uses TRBV6-5 and TRBJ2-5; D perhaps matches TRBD2 (7 bases). The ends were cut back, 5 bases at V and 2 bases at J, with 18 bases in the middle. The CDR3 sequence is 16 residues long. Germline V lookup: CDR1 MNHEY, CDR2 SVGAGI. The CDR3 DNA reads as TGTGCCAGCAGTCTTGCGGGGGCCGGCCCACAAGAGACCCAGTACTTC. As protein: CASSLAGAGPQETQYF.

The genes are TRBV2 and TRBJ2-1, with 9 bases identical to TRBD2. CDR1 and CDR2 from the germline V gene are SNHLY and FYNNEI. This CDR3 comprises 14 residues. CDR3 sequence (DNA): TGTGCTAGAGATCCAGCGGGAGGTTACAATGAGCAGTTCTTC. Encoded protein: CARDPAGGYNEQFF. The full variable domain, completed using reference TRBV2 and TRBJ2-1, is EPEVTQTPSHQVTQMGQEVILRCVPISNHLYFYWYRQILGQKVEFLVSFYNNEISEKSEIFDDQFSVERPDGSNFTLKIRSTKLEDSAMYFCARDPAGGYNEQFFGPGTRLTVL.